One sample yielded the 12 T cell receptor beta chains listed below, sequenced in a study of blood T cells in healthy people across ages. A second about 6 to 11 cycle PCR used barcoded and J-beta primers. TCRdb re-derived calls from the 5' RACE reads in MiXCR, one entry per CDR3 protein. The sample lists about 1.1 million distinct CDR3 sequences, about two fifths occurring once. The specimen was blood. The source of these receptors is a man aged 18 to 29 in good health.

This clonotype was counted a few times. The CDR3 spells CASSQESYYGYTF. As DNA, the CDR3 is TGTGCCAGCAGCCAAGAGTCGTACTATGGCTACACCTTC. The V and J genes are TRBV4-2 and TRBJ1-2; D unresolved. V was cut by 0 bases and J by 3 bases, with 5 bases left in between. Germline values: CDR1 LGHNA, CDR2 YNFKEQ. The CDR3 is 13 amino acids.

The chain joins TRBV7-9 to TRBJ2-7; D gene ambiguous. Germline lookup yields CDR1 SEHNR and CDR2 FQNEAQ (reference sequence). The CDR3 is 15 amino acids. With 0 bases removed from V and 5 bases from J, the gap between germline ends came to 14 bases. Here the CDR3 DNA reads TGTGCCAGCAGCTTAGCAGACCCACCTCCCAACGAGCAGTACTTC. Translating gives CASSLADPPPNEQYF.

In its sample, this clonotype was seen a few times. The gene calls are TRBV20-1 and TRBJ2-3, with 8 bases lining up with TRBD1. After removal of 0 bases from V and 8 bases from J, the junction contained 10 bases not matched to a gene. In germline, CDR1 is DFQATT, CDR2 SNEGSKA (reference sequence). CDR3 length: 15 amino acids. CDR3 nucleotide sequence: TGCAGTGCTAGAGAAGAGGGACAGGCGTCTGGTACGCAGTATTTT. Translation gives CSAREEGQASGTQYF.

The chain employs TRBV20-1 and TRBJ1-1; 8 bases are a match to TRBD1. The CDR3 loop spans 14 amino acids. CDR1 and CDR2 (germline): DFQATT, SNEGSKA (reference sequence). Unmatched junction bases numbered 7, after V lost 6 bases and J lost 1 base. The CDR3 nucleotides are TGCAGTGCCTGGGCAGGGGGCTGGAACACTGAAGCTTTCTTT. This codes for CSAWAGGWNTEAFF.

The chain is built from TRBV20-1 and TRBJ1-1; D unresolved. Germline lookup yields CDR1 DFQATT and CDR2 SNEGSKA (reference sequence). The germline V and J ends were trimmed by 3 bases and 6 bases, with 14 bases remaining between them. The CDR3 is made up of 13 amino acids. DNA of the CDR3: TGCAGTGCTAGTCCCTCAGGACTGCCTGAAGCTTTCTTT. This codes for CSASPSGLPEAFF.

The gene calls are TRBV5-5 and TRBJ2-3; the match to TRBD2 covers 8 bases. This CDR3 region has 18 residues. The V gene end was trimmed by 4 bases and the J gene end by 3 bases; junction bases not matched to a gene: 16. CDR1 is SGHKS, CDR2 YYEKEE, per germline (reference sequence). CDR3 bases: TGTGCCAGCAGCACCCTTGAAAATCGGGGGGGCCCTACAGATACGCAGTATTTT. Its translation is CASSTLENRGGPTDTQYF.

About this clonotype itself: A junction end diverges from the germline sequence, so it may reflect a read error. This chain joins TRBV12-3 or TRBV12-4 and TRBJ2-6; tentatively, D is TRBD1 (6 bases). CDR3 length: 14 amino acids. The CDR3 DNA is TGTGCCAGCAGCGTTGGTTCAGGGGACAACGTCCTGACTTTC. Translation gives CASSVGSGDNVLTF.

The DNA for the CDR3 is TGCAGTGGACAAAAACTAGCGGGGGGGGCTGAGCAGTTCTTC. Protein product: CSGQKLAGGAEQFF. The gene calls are TRBV20-1 and TRBJ2-1; TRBD2 matches at 13 bases. This CDR3 region has 14 residues. With 7 bases clipped from V and 9 bases from J, the junction kept 9 bases outside the gene matches. The germline CDR1 and CDR2 sequences are DFQATT and SNEGSKA (reference sequence).

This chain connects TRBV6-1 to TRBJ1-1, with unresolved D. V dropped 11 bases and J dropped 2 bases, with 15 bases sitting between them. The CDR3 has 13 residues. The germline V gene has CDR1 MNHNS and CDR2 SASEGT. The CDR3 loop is CAAVETKNTEAFF. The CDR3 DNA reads TGTGCCGCAGTAGAGACGAAAAACACTGAAGCTTTCTTT.

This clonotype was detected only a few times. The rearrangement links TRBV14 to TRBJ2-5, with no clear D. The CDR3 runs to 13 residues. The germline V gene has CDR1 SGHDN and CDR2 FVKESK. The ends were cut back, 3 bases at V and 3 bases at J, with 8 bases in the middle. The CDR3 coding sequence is TGTGCCAGCAGCCAGATGCAAAAAGAGACCCAGTACTTC. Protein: CASSQMQKETQYF.

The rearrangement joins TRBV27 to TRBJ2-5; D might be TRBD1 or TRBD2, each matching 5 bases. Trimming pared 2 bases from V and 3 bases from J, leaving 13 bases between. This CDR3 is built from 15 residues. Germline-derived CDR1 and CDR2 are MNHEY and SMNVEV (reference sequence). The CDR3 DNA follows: TGTGCCAGCAGTTTAAGAGAGGGGTGGGAAGAGACCCAGTACTTC. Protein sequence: CASSLREGWEETQYF.

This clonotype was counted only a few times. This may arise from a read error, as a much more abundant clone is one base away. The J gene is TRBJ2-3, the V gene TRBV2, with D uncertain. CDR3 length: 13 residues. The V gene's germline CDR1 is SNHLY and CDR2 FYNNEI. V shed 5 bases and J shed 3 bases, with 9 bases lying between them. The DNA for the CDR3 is TGTGCCAGCAGTCCCCTGGGGACAGATACGCAGTATTTT. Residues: CASSPLGTDTQYF.